These 15 T cell receptor beta chains were all obtained from the same sample, sequenced in a study of T cell responses to AZD1222 COVID-19 vaccine (TCRdb year 2021). What the time point label conveys for this sample: baseline before first vaccination. Library generation was performed with the immunoSEQ multiplex PCR assay. TCRdb stores this immuneACCESS table with in-frame sequences only. Part of the clones is absent; in the studies checked, under half of the shortfall reflects unresolved V genes, and no reason is known for the rest. The sample yields under 150,000 clones; more than 85% were counted once. The top ten clones comprise about 5% of the sample. The specimen comprised peripheral blood, sampled on day 0 of AZD1222 vaccination. The receptors shown here come from an adult in good health.

The gene calls are TRBV7-9 and TRBJ1-4, with D unclear. Germline assignment: CDR1 SEHNR and CDR2 FQNEAQ (reference sequence). Trimming pared 5 bases from V and 5 bases from J, leaving 12 bases between. The CDR3 contains 14 residues. The DNA for the CDR3 is TGTGCCAGCAGCCCCTCGGACGGAAATGAAAAACTGTTTTTT. This encodes CASSPSDGNEKLFF.

V gene TRBV7-9 combines with J gene TRBJ1-2; 7 positions match TRBD1. The germline CDR1 and CDR2 sequences are SEHNR and FQNEAQ (reference sequence). The J segment lost 3 bases and the V segment lost 1 base, leaving 8 bases of the junction unmatched. The CDR3 runs 16 residues. CDR3 DNA sequence: TGTGCCAGCAGCTTAGACTTCGGCAGGGGGGACTATGGCTACACCTTC. Encoded protein: CASSLDFGRGDYGYTF.

The chain is built from TRBV29-1 and TRBJ2-4; 7 bases map to TRBD1. The CDR3 length is 17 residues. The V and J ends lost 3 bases and 0 bases, in that order; junction bases with no gene match: 11. CDR1 is SQVTM and CDR2 is ANQGSEA in the germline V gene. This CDR3 reads CSVEGLDRRRAKNIQYF. The CDR3 region has the DNA TGCAGCGTTGAGGGGTTGGACAGGCGTCGAGCCAAAAACATTCAGTACTTC.

The gene calls are TRBV6-5 and TRBJ1-1; D unresolved. The germline CDR1 and CDR2 sequences are MNHEY and SVGAGI. V lost 5 bases and J 4 bases, leaving 11 bases between the germline ends. The CDR3 totals 13 residues. This CDR3 reads CASSPEGTTEAFF. CDR3 sequence (DNA): TGTGCCAGCAGTCCGGAGGGAACCACTGAAGCTTTCTTT.

The chain uses TRBV9 and TRBJ1-2; tentative D call: TRBD1 (5 bases). The CDR3 is 14 residues long. CDR1 and CDR2 from the germline V gene are SGDLS and YYNGEE. Trimming shortened V by 3 bases and J by 3 bases, and 12 bases separated the two germline ends. The CDR3 region is CASSGSTDHYGYTF. CDR3 DNA sequence: TGTGCCAGCAGCGGATCGACAGACCACTATGGCTACACCTTC.

This rearrangement joins TRBV28 to TRBJ2-7; no firm D call. CDR3 length equals 13 residues. V shed 2 bases and J shed 1 base, with 6 bases lying between them. In germline, CDR1 is MDHEN, CDR2 SYDVKM. CDR3 coding DNA: TGTGCCAGCAGTTTACCGAAGTCCTACGAGCAGTACTTC. This sequence encodes CASSLPKSYEQYF.

The V gene is TRBV9, the J gene TRBJ2-7; tentative D call: TRBD2 (6 bases). Trimming removed 4 bases at V and 4 bases at J, with 18 bases between. In germline, CDR1 is SGDLS, CDR2 YYNGEE. The length of the CDR3 is 15 residues. CDR3 DNA: TGTGCCAGCAGCCCCGGGACTTTCCCTAGTTACGAGCAGTACTTC. Residues: CASSPGTFPSYEQYF. Full variable domain (missing parts from reference TRBV9 and TRBJ2-7): DSGVTQTPKHLITATGQRVTLRCSPRSGDLSVYWYQQSLDQGLQFLIQYYNGEERAKGNILERFSAQQFPDLHSELNLSSLELGDSALYFCASSPGTFPSYEQYFGPGTRLTVT.

The genes are TRBV5-1 and TRBJ2-5; maybe TRBD2 (5 bases). In germline, CDR1 is SGHRS, CDR2 YFSETQ. The CDR3 has 16 amino acids. V shed 0 bases and J shed 1 base, with 13 bases lying between them. The CDR3 loop reads CASSLAQVGGQETQYF. The CDR3 region has the DNA TGCGCCAGCAGCTTGGCCCAGGTTGGAGGCCAAGAGACCCAGTACTTC.

This chain uses TRBV25-1 with TRBJ2-7, with no clear D. The ends were cut back, 2 bases at V and 2 bases at J, with 7 bases in the middle. This CDR3 region has 13 residues. Germline CDR1 and CDR2: MGHDK and SYGVNS. The CDR3 spells CASSERATYEQYF. The CDR3 DNA reads TGTGCCAGCAGTGAAAGAGCAACCTACGAGCAGTACTTC.

The chain is built from TRBV10-1 and TRBJ1-3; weak D call: TRBD1 (5 bases). This CDR3 spans 14 amino acids. Germline CDR1 and CDR2: WNHNN and SYGVQD (reference sequence). Trimming shortened V by 2 bases and J by 3 bases, and 8 bases separated the two germline ends. The CDR3 loop reads CASSETGLGNTIYF. The CDR3 DNA is TGCGCCAGCAGTGAGACAGGACTTGGAAACACCATATATTTT.

This chain uses TRBV10-3 with TRBJ2-3; D may be TRBD2 (5 bases). The CDR3 is 12 residues long. CDR1 and CDR2 from the germline V gene are ENHRY and SYGVKD. V shed 4 bases and J shed 6 bases, with 8 bases lying between them. The CDR3 nucleotides read TGTGCCATCAGTGTGAGGGTCGATACGCAGTATTTT. Its translation: CAISVRVDTQYF.

The genes are TRBV2 and TRBJ1-6; D may be TRBD1 (5 bases). Germline CDR1 and CDR2: SNHLY and FYNNEI. The V end lost 3 bases, the J end lost 9 bases, and 15 bases lay between the germline ends. The CDR3 has 15 amino acids. CDR3 amino acids: CASSEEGPGGSPLHF. CDR3 DNA: TGTGCCAGCAGTGAGGAGGGCCCTGGGGGTTCACCCCTCCACTTT.

V gene TRBV19 combines with J gene TRBJ2-7; tentatively, D is TRBD1 or TRBD2 (5 bases each). The CDR3 has 14 residues. Trimming took off 7 bases at V and 3 bases at J, with 16 bases between the two ends. Germline CDR1 LNHDA, CDR2 SQIVND (reference sequence). In DNA form, the CDR3 reads TGTGCCAGTAAGGCCGGGGCACTTTACTACGAGCAGTACTTC. Its protein product is CASKAGALYYEQYF.

This sequence joins TRBV11-2 and TRBJ1-3; tentatively, D is TRBD1 (5 bases). V was shortened by 6 bases and J by 4 bases, with 16 bases between the two germline ends. CDR3 length: 15 amino acids. Germline V CDR1 and CDR2: SGHAT, FQNNGV. In nucleotides, the CDR3 is TGTGCCAGCAGTCGAACCGACAGTACGGGAAACACCATATATTTT. The encoded protein is CASSRTDSTGNTIYF.

J is TRBJ1-2 and V is TRBV20-1; TRBD1 agrees at 7 bases. The CDR3 extends over 15 amino acids. Germline loops: CDR1 DFQATT, CDR2 SNEGSKA (reference sequence). V was clipped by 3 bases and J by 3 bases; unmatched bases: 10. The CDR3 loop reads CSASIRAGGHYGYTF. Here the CDR3 DNA reads TGCAGTGCTAGTATTAGGGCAGGGGGACACTATGGCTACACCTTC.